Listed below are T cell receptor beta chains from one sample, sequenced in a study of molecular identifiers for immune sequencing clone quantification. TCRdb independently ran MiXCR on the PCR reads; one entry per CDR3 protein. Of about 640,000 distinct CDR3 sequences in the sample, just under 20% were seen once. Sequenced material: naive CD8+ T cells from blood, with Jurkat cell RNA spiked in. Receptors were obtained from a human donor in good health. Some libraries in this study had Jurkat cell RNA spiked in. CDR3s leave out the opening cysteine and the closing phenylalanine or tryptophan.

v_gene	j_gene	CDR3aa
TRBV13	TRBJ2-5	ASSRLEETQY
TRBV24-1	TRBJ2-1	ATYRTSGNNEQF
TRBV20-1	TRBJ2-7	SAGQTLSSYEQY
TRBV19	TRBJ2-3	ASSPSSGGALGDTQY
TRBV19	TRBJ2-3	ASSISGGHTDTQY
TRBV4-1	TRBJ2-3	ASSQSPSTDTQY
TRBV12-3/TRBV12-4	TRBJ2-7	ASSSNAGVSYEQY
TRBV4-1	TRBJ1-1	ASSQGTARNTEAF
TRBV4-1	TRBJ1-2	ASSQGAVYLGNYGYT
TRBV6-1	TRBJ2-5	ASSADRVWQETQY
TRBV12-3/TRBV12-4	TRBJ2-3	ASSSKGARSDTQY
TRBV20-1	TRBJ2-5	SANKRPGQLYQETQY
TRBV12-3/TRBV12-4	TRBJ2-3	ASSLRGLAGAPDTQY
TRBV30	TRBJ2-3	AWSVALAGDYNTQY
TRBV7-9	TRBJ2-2	ASSSLRGANTGELF
TRBV20-1	TRBJ1-1	SVRGTDTEAF
TRBV27	TRBJ1-6	ASSLSRNSPLH
TRBV12-5	TRBJ2-7	ASGDGLGQGAYEQY
TRBV20-1	TRBJ1-5	SARDSNLGQGRQPQH
TRBV4-3	TRBJ2-7	ASSQDAQGAYEQY
TRBV7-3	TRBJ2-2	ASSTGAGEVGTGELF